This note documents a single T cell receptor (beta chain) sequence. The target antigen is unknown. The assay was immunoSEQ multiplex PCR, and TCRdb's table has in-frame clones only and misses some. The sample carries just under 75,000 clones, around three quarters recorded once. The source of the sample is a study of T cell responses to AZD1222 COVID-19 vaccine. Study-wide results and caveats: Sampling captured repertoires only after the peak T cell response.

From germline, CDR1 is ENHRY and CDR2 SYGVKD. V trimming: 4 bases; J trimming: 5 bases; junction bases outside the gene matches: 4. The CDR3 has 13 residues. Pooling was applied to second doses at about 4 or about 12 weeks. The source is an adult who received the AZD1222 COVID-19 vaccine. The V gene is TRBV10-3, the J gene TRBJ1-2; 7 bases fit TRBD1. The sample in question was peripheral blood, obtained 28 days after the second AZD1222 dose. CDR3 in DNA: TGTGCCATCAGTGGCGGGACAGAGTATGGCTACACCTTC. Translating it yields CAISGGTEYGYTF.